This TCR beta chain was found in a study of shared clonotypes between healthy human individuals. A note on this clone: Its antigen is still unknown.

Study results and caveats: Genetic and exposure-history diversity was limited by the few donors.

The test was conducted at deep level. Some clones are missing from TCRdb's copy, which holds only in-frame ones; the method was immunoSEQ multiplex PCR. In the table there are some 470,000 clones, over 65% of which are singletons. The TCR was taken from a woman between 40 and 55 years old in good health. Some clones in this sample may be carry-over from other donors' samples. Material for sequencing was PBMCs.

CDR3 residues: CASSMKQGRSYNEQFF. CDR3 sequence (DNA): TGTGCCAGCAGTATGAAACAGGGCCGCTCCTACAATGAGCAGTTCTTC. This chain connects TRBV2 to TRBJ2-1; possibly TRBD1 for D (6 bases). Germline V gives CDR1 SNHLY, CDR2 FYNNEI. This CDR3 region has 16 residues. V was clipped by 5 bases and J by 0 bases, with 14 bases between them.